What follows are 21 T cell receptor beta chains derived from one specimen sequenced in a study of cytomegalovirus exposure and HLA in healthy donors. Researchers ran the PCR with 60 Vbeta and 13 Jbeta primers. The method was immunoSEQ multiplex PCR; TCRdb's version includes in-frame clones alone and lacks a portion of them. The top ten clones hold around 1.5% of a sample with roughly 74,000 clones, 60% to 85% of them seen once. Sequencing input: PBMCs. These TCRs come from a man aged 35-49 years in good health and CMV-seronegative.

The genes are TRBV28 and TRBJ2-7, with D possibly being TRBD2 (5 bases). The CDR3 has 14 residues. Per germline, CDR1 MDHEN and CDR2 SYDVKM. With 8 bases removed from V and 3 bases from J, the gap between germline ends came to 17 bases. The CDR3 protein is CASGWSSDLYEQYF. The DNA of the CDR3 is TGTGCCAGCGGCTGGAGTAGCGACCTCTACGAGCAGTACTTC.

As DNA, the CDR3 is TGCGCCAGCAGCCTTAGCACAGGCCAAGAGACCCAGTACTTC. Its protein is CASSLSTGQETQYF. The chain has TRBV5-1 and TRBJ2-5; a possible D gene is TRBD1 (5 bases). In germline, CDR1 is SGHRS, CDR2 YFSETQ. Trimming left V 4 bases short and J 1 base short, with 11 bases between. The CDR3 is made up of 14 amino acids.

The genes are TRBV7-8 and TRBJ2-7; 8 positions match TRBD2. Germline V lookup: CDR1 SGHVS, CDR2 FQNEAQ. The length of the CDR3 is 16 residues. With 1 base clipped from V and 2 bases from J, the junction kept 7 bases outside the gene matches. The CDR3 DNA sequence: TGTGCCAGCAGCTTAGTGAGCACTAGCGGTACCTACGAGCAGTACTTC. Its protein is CASSLVSTSGTYEQYF.

The CDR3 coding sequence is TGTGCCTGGAGTGCCGGACTAGCGGGCCACTACGAGCAGTACTTC. Amino acids: CAWSAGLAGHYEQYF. The chain employs TRBV30 and TRBJ2-7, with 11 bases identical to TRBD2. V trimming: 1 base; J trimming: 3 bases; junction bases outside the gene matches: 5. The germline V gene encodes CDR1 GTSNPN and CDR2 SVGIG (reference sequence). CDR3 size: 15 residues.

DNA of the CDR3: TGTGCCAGTAGTATGTCCGGAGTCCCCTACAATGAGCAGTTCTTC. Amino acid sequence: CASSMSGVPYNEQFF. V and J are TRBV19 and TRBJ2-1; D remains unclear. Germline CDR1 is LNHDA and CDR2 is SQIVND (reference sequence). There are 15 residues in the CDR3. Deletions cut 3 bases from V and 2 bases from J, with 11 bases between.

As DNA, the CDR3 is TGCGCCAGCAGCCAAAACGGACAGATTAGCAATCAGCCCCAGCATTTT. Protein: CASSQNGQISNQPQHF. The chain employs TRBV4-1 and TRBJ1-5; D might be TRBD1 (6 bases). This CDR3 is built from 16 residues. The V and J ends lost 2 bases and 0 bases respectively, with 11 bases between them. The germline V gene has CDR1 MGHRA and CDR2 YSYEKL.

The chain joins TRBV6-5 to TRBJ1-2; possibly TRBD1 for D (5 bases). CDR1 and CDR2 from the germline V gene are MNHEY and SVGAGI. V lost 2 bases, J lost 8 bases, and 15 bases lay in between. The CDR3 is made up of 14 amino acids. The CDR3 protein is CASSYRGPVDGYTF. The DNA for the CDR3 is TGTGCCAGCAGTTACAGGGGCCCAGTCGACGGCTACACCTTC.

This chain joins TRBV28 and TRBJ1-2; unclear D gene. The V end lost 5 bases, the J end lost 2 bases, and 15 bases lay between the germline ends. This CDR3 region has 15 residues. Germline assignment: CDR1 MDHEN and CDR2 SYDVKM. In DNA form, the CDR3 reads TGTGCCAGCAGTGCGGCCCCGGCCTTAAACTATGGCTACACCTTC. It encodes CASSAAPALNYGYTF.

This rearrangement joins TRBV27 to TRBJ2-1, with TRBD1 matching 10 bases. The CDR3 sequence is 14 residues long. Unmatched junction bases numbered 5, after V lost 4 bases and J lost 8 bases. CDR1 is MNHEY, CDR2 SMNVEV, per germline (reference sequence). CDR3 DNA sequence: TGTGCCAGCAGTTGGGACAGGGGAGGCTATGAGCAGTTCTTC. Its translation: CASSWDRGGYEQFF.

This rearrangement joins TRBV28 to TRBJ1-2; a possible D gene is TRBD1 (5 bases). CDR3 length: 15 residues. The germline gives CDR1 MDHEN, CDR2 SYDVKM. V lost 3 bases and J lost 6, with 17 bases in between. Here the CDR3 reads CASSLAGRPGNGYTF. The CDR3 coding sequence is TGTGCCAGCAGTTTGGCGGGACGGCCTGGCAATGGCTACACCTTC.

The chain combines TRBV2 with TRBJ2-5; maybe TRBD1 (5 bases). Germline CDR1 reads SNHLY; CDR2 reads FYNNEI. The CDR3 is 15 residues long. Trimming removed 6 bases from V and 0 bases from J, with 14 bases in between. The CDR3 spells CASRAFRADQETQYF. The CDR3 nucleotides read TGTGCCAGCAGGGCTTTCAGGGCCGACCAAGAGACCCAGTACTTC.

CDR3 DNA sequence: TGTGCCAGCAGCTTAGAGGCCGCTCCGGGACGGAGACTAGCGGGAGTCAACAATGAGCAGTTCTTC. This sequence encodes CASSLEAAPGRRLAGVNNEQFF. This chain connects TRBV7-3 to TRBJ2-1; 12 nucleotides match TRBD2. This CDR3 is built from 22 residues. After removal of 2 bases from V and 5 bases from J, the junction contained 22 bases not matched to a gene. CDR1 and CDR2 (germline): SGHTA, FQGTGA.

The chain is built from TRBV7-9 and TRBJ2-7, with a tentative D call TRBD2 (6 bases). From germline, CDR1 is SEHNR and CDR2 FQNEAQ (reference sequence). The CDR3 is made up of 13 amino acids. V lost 5 bases to trimming and J lost 2 bases, with 10 bases between them. Here the CDR3 DNA reads TGTGCCAGCAGCCGGGACTCCCCCTACGAGCAGTACTTC. It yields the protein CASSRDSPYEQYF.

The gene calls are TRBV19 and TRBJ2-2, with a weak D call TRBD2 (5 bases). Germline V CDR1 and CDR2: LNHDA, SQIVND (reference sequence). Deletions cut 5 bases from V and 5 bases from J, with 15 bases between. This CDR3 region has 15 residues. The CDR3 reads CASSPSEVLTGELFF. Written as DNA, the CDR3 is TGTGCCAGTAGTCCCTCGGAGGTCCTAACCGGGGAGCTGTTTTTT.

This clone was seen more than once but under ten times. In DNA form, the CDR3 reads TGTGCCAGCAGTTTAACACTCGGGCTCGGGACAGAAACCTACGAGCAGTACTTC. Translated, it gives CASSLTLGLGTETYEQYF. The gene calls are TRBV27 and TRBJ2-7; 7 bases are a match to TRBD1. The CDR3 has 18 residues. The V and J ends lost 2 bases and 2 bases, in that order; junction bases with no gene match: 15. Looked up from germline, CDR1 is MNHEY and CDR2 is SMNVEV (reference sequence).

The chain employs TRBV7-9 and TRBJ1-6; 7 nucleotides match TRBD1. Trimming took 2 bases from V and 5 from J; bases not matched to a gene: 6. Germline V gives CDR1 SEHNR, CDR2 FQNEAQ (reference sequence). CDR3 size: 16 residues. The CDR3 region is CASSLSRTGHNSPLHF. The CDR3, as DNA: TGTGCCAGCAGCTTATCCCGGACAGGACATAATTCACCCCTCCACTTT.

This chain links TRBV19 with TRBJ1-4; 8 bases align to TRBD1. V lost 2 bases to trimming and J lost 3 bases; unmatched junction nucleotides: 8. CDR3 length: 17 residues. Germline V gene sequence: CDR1 LNHDA, CDR2 SQIVND (reference sequence). The CDR3 here is CASSIYRQGISNEKLFF. CDR3 in DNA: TGTGCCAGTAGTATATATCGACAGGGGATCTCTAATGAAAAACTGTTTTTT. Supplemented by reference TRBV19 and TRBJ1-4, the full variable domain reads DGGITQSPKYLFRKEGQNVTLSCEQNLNHDAMYWYRQDPGQGLRLIYYSQIVNDFQKGDIAEGYSVSREKKESFPLTVTSAQKNPTAFYLCASSIYRQGISNEKLFFGSGTQLSVL.

This clone was seen a handful of times. This chain's CDR3 is CSGRGPDTQYF. CDR3 nucleotides: TGCAGTGGGAGGGGCCCAGATACGCAGTATTTT. The genes are TRBV20-1 and TRBJ2-3; weak D call: TRBD2 (6 bases). V was clipped by 7 bases and J by 4 bases, with 9 bases between them. The CDR3 is 11 amino acids. From germline, CDR1 is DFQATT and CDR2 SNEGSKA (reference sequence).

The chain combines TRBV5-1 with TRBJ1-1; D gene unclear. Trimming shortened V by 5 bases and J by 5 bases, and 22 bases separated the two germline ends. Germline lookup yields CDR1 SGHRS and CDR2 YFSETQ. The CDR3 spans 16 residues. CDR3 DNA sequence: TGCGCCAGCAGATCACTAGCGGGAGGATCGGGAACTGAAGCTTTCTTT. Its translation: CASRSLAGGSGTEAFF.

This chain links TRBV6-5 with TRBJ1-2; D perhaps matches TRBD1 (6 bases). The CDR3 length is 13 residues. V dropped 2 bases and J dropped 6 bases, with 10 bases sitting between them. The V gene's germline CDR1 is MNHEY and CDR2 SVGAGI. This CDR3 is CASSYTNRDGYTF. In DNA form, the CDR3 reads TGTGCCAGCAGTTACACAAACAGGGATGGCTACACCTTC.

The gene calls are TRBV29-1 and TRBJ2-5; 7 bases fit TRBD2. The V gene end was trimmed by 7 bases and the J gene end by 3 bases; junction bases not matched to a gene: 11. CDR3 length: 14 amino acids. CDR1 and CDR2 from the germline V gene are SQVTM and ANQGSEA. The CDR3: CSGGLGAGEETQYF. In DNA form, the CDR3 reads TGCAGCGGCGGGCTTGGGGCGGGAGAAGAGACCCAGTACTTC. Based on the CDR3 plus reference TRBV29-1 and TRBJ2-5, the full variable domain is SAVISQKPSRDICQRGTSLTIQCQVDSQVTMMFWYRQQPGQSLTLIATANQGSEATYESGFVIDKFPISRPNLTFSTLTVSNMSPEDSSIYLCSGGLGAGEETQYFGPGTRLLVL.